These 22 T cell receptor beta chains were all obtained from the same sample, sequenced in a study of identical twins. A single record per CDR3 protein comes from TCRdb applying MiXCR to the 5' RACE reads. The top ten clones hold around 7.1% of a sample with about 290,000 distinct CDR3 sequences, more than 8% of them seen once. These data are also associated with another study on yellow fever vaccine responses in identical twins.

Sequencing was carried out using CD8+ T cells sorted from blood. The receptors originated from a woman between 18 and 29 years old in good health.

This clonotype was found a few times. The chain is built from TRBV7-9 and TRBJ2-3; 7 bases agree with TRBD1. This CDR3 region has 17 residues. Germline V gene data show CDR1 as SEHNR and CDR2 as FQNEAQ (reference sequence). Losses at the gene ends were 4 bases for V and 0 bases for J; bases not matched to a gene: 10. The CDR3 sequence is CASSSSDRVRSTDTQYF. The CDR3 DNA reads TGTGCCAGCAGCTCCTCTGACAGGGTTAGGAGCACAGATACGCAGTATTTT.

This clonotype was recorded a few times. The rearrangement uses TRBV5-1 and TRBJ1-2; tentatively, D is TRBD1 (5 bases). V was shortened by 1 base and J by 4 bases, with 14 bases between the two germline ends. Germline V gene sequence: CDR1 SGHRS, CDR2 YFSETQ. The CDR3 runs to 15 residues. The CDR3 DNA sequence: TGCGCCAGCAGCTTGTTTCCAGAGGGGAGCTATGGCTACACCTTC. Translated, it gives CASSLFPEGSYGYTF.

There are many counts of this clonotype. The DNA for the CDR3 is TGTGCCAGCAGTTTACTCCATTCCGGGACTGCTGGAGAGACCCAGTACTTC. Its translation: CASSLLHSGTAGETQYF. The chain recombines TRBV6-2 or TRBV6-3 with TRBJ2-5; tentatively, D is TRBD2 (6 bases). In germline, CDR1 is MNHEY, CDR2 SVGEGT. There are 17 residues in the CDR3. V was clipped by 4 bases and J by 4 bases, with 22 bases between them.

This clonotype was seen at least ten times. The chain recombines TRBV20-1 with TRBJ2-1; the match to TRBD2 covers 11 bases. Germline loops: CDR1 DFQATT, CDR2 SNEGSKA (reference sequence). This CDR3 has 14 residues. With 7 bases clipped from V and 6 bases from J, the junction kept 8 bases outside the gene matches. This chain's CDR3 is CSVGGTSGSNEQFF. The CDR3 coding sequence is TGCAGTGTTGGGGGGACTAGCGGCTCCAATGAGCAGTTCTTC.

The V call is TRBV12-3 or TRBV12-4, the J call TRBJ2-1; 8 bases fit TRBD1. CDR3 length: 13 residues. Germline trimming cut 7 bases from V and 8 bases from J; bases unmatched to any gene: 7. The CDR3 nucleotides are TGTGCCAGCATCTCGGCAGGGGGCCATGAGCAGTTCTTC. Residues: CASISAGGHEQFF.

The CDR3 here is CASSYSRGHEAFF. CDR3 nucleotide sequence: TGTGCCAGCAGTTACTCGAGGGGACATGAAGCTTTCTTT. The V call is TRBV6-5, the J call TRBJ1-1; D is possibly TRBD1 (6 bases). The germline V gene has CDR1 MNHEY and CDR2 SVGAGI. V lost 0 bases, J lost 7 bases, and 9 bases lay in between. The CDR3 is made up of 13 amino acids.

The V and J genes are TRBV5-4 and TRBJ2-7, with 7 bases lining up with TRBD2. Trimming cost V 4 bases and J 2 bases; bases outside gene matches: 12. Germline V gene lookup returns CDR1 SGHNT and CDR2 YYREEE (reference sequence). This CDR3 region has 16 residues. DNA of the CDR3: TGTGCCAGCAGCCATCTGCCTAGCGGAAAGCCCTACGAGCAGTACTTC. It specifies CASSHLPSGKPYEQYF. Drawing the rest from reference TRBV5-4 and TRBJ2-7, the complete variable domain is ETGVTQSPTHLIKTRGQQVTLRCSSQSGHNTVSWYQQALGQGPQFIFQYYREEENGRGNFPPRFSGLQFPNYSSELNVNALELDDSALYLCASSHLPSGKPYEQYFGPGTRLTVT.

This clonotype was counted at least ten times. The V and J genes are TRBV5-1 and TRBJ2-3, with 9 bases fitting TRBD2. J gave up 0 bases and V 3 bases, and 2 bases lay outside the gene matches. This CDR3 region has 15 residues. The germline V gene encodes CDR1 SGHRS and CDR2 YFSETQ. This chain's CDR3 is CASSSGTSSTDTQYF. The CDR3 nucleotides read TGCGCCAGCAGCTCCGGGACTAGCAGCACAGATACGCAGTATTTT.

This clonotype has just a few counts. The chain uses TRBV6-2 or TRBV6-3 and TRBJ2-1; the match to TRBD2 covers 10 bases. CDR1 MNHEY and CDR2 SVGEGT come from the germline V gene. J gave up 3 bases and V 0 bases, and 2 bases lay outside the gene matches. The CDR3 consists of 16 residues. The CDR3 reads CASSYSGTSVYNEQFF. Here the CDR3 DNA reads TGTGCCAGCAGTTACTCCGGGACTAGCGTCTACAATGAGCAGTTCTTC.

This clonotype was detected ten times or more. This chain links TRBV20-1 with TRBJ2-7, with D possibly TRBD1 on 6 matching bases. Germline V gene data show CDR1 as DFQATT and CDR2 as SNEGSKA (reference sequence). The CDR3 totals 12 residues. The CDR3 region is CTPRGSTYEQYF. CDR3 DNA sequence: TGCACCCCCAGGGGCAGTACCTACGAGCAGTACTTC.

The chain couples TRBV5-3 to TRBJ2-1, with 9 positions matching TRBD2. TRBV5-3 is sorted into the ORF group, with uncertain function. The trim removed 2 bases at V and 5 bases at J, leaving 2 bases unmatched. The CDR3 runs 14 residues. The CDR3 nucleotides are TGTGCCAGAAGCTTAGCGGGGGGAAACAATGAGCAGTTCTTC. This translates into CARSLAGGNNEQFF.

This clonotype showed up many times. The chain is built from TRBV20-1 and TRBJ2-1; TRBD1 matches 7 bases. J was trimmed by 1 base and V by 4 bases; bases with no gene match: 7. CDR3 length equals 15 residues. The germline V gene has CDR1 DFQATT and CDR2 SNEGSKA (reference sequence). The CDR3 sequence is CSATERQGSYNEQFF. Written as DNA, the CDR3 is TGCAGTGCTACAGAGAGACAGGGTTCCTACAATGAGCAGTTCTTC.

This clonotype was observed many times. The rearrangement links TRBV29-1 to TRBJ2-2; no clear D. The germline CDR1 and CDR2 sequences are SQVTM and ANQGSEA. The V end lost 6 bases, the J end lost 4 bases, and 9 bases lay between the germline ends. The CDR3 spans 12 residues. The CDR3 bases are TGCAGCGTGAGCGTATCCACCGGGGAGCTGTTTTTT. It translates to CSVSVSTGELFF.

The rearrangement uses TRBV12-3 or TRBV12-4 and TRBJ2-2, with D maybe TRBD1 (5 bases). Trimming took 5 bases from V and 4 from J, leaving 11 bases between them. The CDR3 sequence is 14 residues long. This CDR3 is CASSADTFTGELFF. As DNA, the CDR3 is TGTGCCAGCAGTGCGGACACTTTCACCGGGGAGCTGTTTTTT.

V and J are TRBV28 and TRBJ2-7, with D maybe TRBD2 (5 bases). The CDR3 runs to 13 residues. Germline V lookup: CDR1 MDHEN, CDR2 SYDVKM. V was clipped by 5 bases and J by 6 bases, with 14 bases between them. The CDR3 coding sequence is TGTGCCAGCAGTAGAACCGGGGTCTTCGAGCAGTACTTC. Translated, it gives CASSRTGVFEQYF.

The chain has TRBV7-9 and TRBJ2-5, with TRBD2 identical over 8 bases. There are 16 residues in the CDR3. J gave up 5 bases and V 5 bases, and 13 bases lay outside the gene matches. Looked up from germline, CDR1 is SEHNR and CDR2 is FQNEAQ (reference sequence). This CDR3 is CASSTISRSGGETQYF. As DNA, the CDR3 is TGTGCCAGCAGCACCATCTCCAGATCGGGGGGGGAGACCCAGTACTTC.

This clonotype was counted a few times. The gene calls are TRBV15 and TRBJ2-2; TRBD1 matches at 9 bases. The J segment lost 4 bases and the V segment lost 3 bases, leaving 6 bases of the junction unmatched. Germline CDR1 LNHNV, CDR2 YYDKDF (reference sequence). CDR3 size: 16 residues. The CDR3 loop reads CATSRPTGGVTGELFF. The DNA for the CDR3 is TGTGCCACCAGCAGGCCAACAGGGGGCGTCACCGGGGAGCTGTTTTTT. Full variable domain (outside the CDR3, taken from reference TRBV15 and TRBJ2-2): DAMVIQNPRYQVTQFGKPVTLSCSQTLNHNVMYWYQQKSSQAPKLLFHYYDKDFNNEADTPDNFQSRRPNTSFCFLDIRSPGLGDTAMYLCATSRPTGGVTGELFFGEGSRLTVL.

CDR3 sequence reads: CASSHLPGTVSTDTQYF. The CDR3 DNA reads TGCGCCAGCAGCCACCTCCCCGGGACAGTCAGCACAGATACGCAGTATTTT. The chain has TRBV4-1 and TRBJ2-3; 7 bases align to TRBD1. The germline V gene has CDR1 MGHRA and CDR2 YSYEKL. Trimming at V came to 3 bases and at J to 0 bases, leaving 9 bases not matched to a gene. There are 17 residues in the CDR3.

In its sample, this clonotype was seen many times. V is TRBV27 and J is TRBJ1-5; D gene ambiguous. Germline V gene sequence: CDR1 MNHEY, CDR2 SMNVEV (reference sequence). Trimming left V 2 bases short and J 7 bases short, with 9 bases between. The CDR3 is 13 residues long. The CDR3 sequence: CASSLTGMQPQHF. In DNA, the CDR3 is TGTGCCAGCAGTTTAACTGGAATGCAGCCCCAGCATTTT.

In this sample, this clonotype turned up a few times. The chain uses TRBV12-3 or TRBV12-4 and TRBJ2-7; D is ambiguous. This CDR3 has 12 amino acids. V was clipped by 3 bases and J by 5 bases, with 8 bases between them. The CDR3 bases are TGTGCCAGCAGTTTTCTACCTAACGAGCAGTACTTC. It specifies CASSFLPNEQYF.

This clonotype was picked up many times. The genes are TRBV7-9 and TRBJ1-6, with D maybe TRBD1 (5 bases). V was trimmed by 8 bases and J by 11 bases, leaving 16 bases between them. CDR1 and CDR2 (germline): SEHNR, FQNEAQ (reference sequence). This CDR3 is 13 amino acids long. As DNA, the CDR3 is TGTGCCAGCGAAGAAGGGGCTGGAGCACCCCTCCACTTT. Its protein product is CASEEGAGAPLHF.

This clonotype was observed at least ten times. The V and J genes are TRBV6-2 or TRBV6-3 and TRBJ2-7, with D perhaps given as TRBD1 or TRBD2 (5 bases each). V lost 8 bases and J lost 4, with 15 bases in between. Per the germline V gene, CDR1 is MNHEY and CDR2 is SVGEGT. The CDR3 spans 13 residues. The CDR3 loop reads CASSDRGSYEQYF. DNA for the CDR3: TGTGCCAGCTCTGACAGAGGGAGTTACGAGCAGTACTTC.